The sample holds a few counts of the clone carrying this T cell receptor (beta chain). Antigen specificity is unknown. Trimming removed 4 bases from V and 7 bases from J; junction bases left unmatched: 7. This CDR3 has 15 amino acids. Looked up from germline, CDR1 is MNHEY and CDR2 is SVGAGI. The data were taken from a study of cytomegalovirus exposure and HLA in healthy donors. Findings of the study overall: The authors later found HLA-associated TCR beta chains more clonally expanded than equally common others.

PCR used 60 Vbeta primers and 13 Jbeta primers. Original processing notes: Unique TCR beta chains numbered roughly 84 million in a later analysis, with 10 million to 14 million shared. The method was immunoSEQ multiplex PCR; TCRdb's version includes in-frame clones alone and lacks a portion of them. That table gives V, J and clone size, and the DNA gave D and trimming. This table has 95,000 to 150,000 clones, more than 9% appearing once. The chain couples TRBV6-5 to TRBJ2-1; 10 bases match TRBD2. The material sequenced was PBMCs. This receptor was obtained from a woman under 30 in good health and CMV-seropositive. The CDR3 DNA sequence: TGTGCCAGCAGTTCCTGGACTAGCGGTGGGAATGAGCAGTTCTTC. Translating it yields CASSSWTSGGNEQFF.